This TCR beta chain was recorded in a study of cytomegalovirus exposure and HLA in healthy donors (dated by TCRdb to about 2017). Notes on the research overall: According to a later analysis, the 120 or so validation repertoires were produced on the same platform as the roughly 720 repertoires of the first cohort. The study was designed to test whether signatures of past pathogen exposure could be identified by cataloging public T cell receptors. A separate validation cohort of over a hundred different subjects was used in addition to the roughly 720-subject first cohort. High-throughput TCR immunosequencing, statistical association of individual TCRs with disease status, and machine learning were combined to predict cytomegalovirus infection status. Results and caveats for the whole study, not just this receptor: The classifier was reported to diagnose cytomegalovirus status with high specificity and sensitivity in both the original cohort and the validation cohort. Of the cluster scores, 94% were above 0 in a later analysis, which found that TCRs clustered in the first cohort also tended to co-occur in the 120 validation repertoires. Most TCR sequences were observed very rarely across donors, whereas some public TCRs were present in many individuals. It was suggested by the authors that the approach could potentially be generalized to other disease states and immunological phenotypes. In the study, some 160 TCR beta chains were listed as associated with cytomegalovirus. In vitro tests confirmed that a few of the cytomegalovirus-associated TCR beta chains recognize cytomegalovirus antigens. A later analysis had no HLA typing for the validation cohort, so co-occurrence there was scored across all 130 or so repertoires.

As for this clone: What this receptor recognizes is not known. Base qualities are not recorded, but no much larger clone differs from it by a single base.

Germline trimming amounts to 3 bases on V and 3 bases on J, with 5 as the count of junction bases outside the gene matches. The CDR3 spans 14 residues, from the cysteine through the phenylalanine. Only CDR3 DNA remains: 42 bases, in frame from the first base. CDR1 and CDR2, per the germline V gene, are MNHEY and SVGAGI. Library generation was performed with the immunoSEQ multiplex PCR assay. For the original study's pipeline: A statistical classification framework was developed to diagnose cytomegalovirus status using the catalog of TCR beta chain sequences. TCRdb retrieved this table from immuneACCESS and kept in-frame rearrangements only. Not all clones are present; in checked studies, unresolved V genes account for under half, and no reason is known for the remainder. V, J and clone size were drawn from that table, and D and trimming were deduced from the DNA. Across this sample there are approximately 160,000 clones, with around 92% seen only once. The ten largest clones capture roughly 4.2% of the sample.

Separate from the approximately 700-subject first cohort, the validation cohort of roughly 110 subjects was the group to which the donors belonged. This receptor was identified in a young man in good health and CMV-seropositive. The receptor chain draws on TRBV6-5 and TRBJ2-7; TRBD2 fits 7 bases in the junction. Sequencing was carried out using PBMCs. The CDR3 sequence is CASSYAGAFYEQYF. The nucleotides read TGTGCCAGCAGTTATGCGGGAGCGTTCTACGAGCAGTACTTC.